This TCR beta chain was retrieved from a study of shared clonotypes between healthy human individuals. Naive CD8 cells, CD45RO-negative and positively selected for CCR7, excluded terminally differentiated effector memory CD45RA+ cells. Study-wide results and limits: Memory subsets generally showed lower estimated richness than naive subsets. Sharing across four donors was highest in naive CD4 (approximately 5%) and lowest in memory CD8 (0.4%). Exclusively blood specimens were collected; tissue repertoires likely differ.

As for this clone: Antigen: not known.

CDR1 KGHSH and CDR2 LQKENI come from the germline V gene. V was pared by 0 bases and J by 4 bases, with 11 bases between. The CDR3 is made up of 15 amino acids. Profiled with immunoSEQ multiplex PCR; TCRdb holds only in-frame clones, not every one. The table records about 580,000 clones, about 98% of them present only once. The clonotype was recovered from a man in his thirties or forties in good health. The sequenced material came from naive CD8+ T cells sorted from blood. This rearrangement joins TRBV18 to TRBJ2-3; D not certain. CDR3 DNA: TGTGCCAGCTCACCACCGTCATTCCACCCAGATACGCAGTATTTT. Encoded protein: CASSPPSFHPDTQYF.